The next 15 T cell receptor beta chains were all read from a single sample in a study of Ad26.COV2.S vaccination and SARS-CoV-2 variants. Described treatment: some 20 received Ad26.COV2.S at low or high dose, single or two shots; five or six received placebo; per-sample allocation not given. Day 63 following the first vaccine or placebo injection was when the samples were taken. The repertoire was sequenced with immunoSEQ multiplex PCR; TCRdb's copy has only in-frame clones and lacks some. This table holds 380,000 or so clones, 83% found once. This specimen consisted of peripheral blood, obtained in a trial of Ad26.COV2.S vaccine versus placebo. The receptors derive from a person between 18 and 65 years old who received the Ad26.COV2.S COVID-19 vaccine or a placebo.

The chain employs TRBV5-4 and TRBJ1-2; D possibly corresponds to TRBD1 (6 bases). This CDR3 contains 15 residues. V shed 4 bases and J shed 6 bases, with 19 bases lying between them. Germline values: CDR1 SGHNT, CDR2 YYREEE (reference sequence). CDR3 DNA: TGTGCCAGCAGCCGCCTTGTAGGGGGAGCCAATGGCTACACCTTC. Its protein product is CASSRLVGGANGYTF.

This sequence joins TRBV27 and TRBJ1-2, with D maybe TRBD1 (5 bases). The length of the CDR3 is 17 residues. Trimming pared 6 bases from V and 2 bases from J, leaving 22 bases between. Germline CDR1 reads MNHEY; CDR2 reads SMNVEV (reference sequence). CDR3 region: CASRVLLHGAENYGYTF. The CDR3 DNA reads TGTGCCAGCAGAGTCCTTCTACACGGGGCGGAAAACTATGGCTACACCTTC.

This clone was detected only once. V and J are TRBV19 and TRBJ2-1; D not certain. V dropped 1 base and J dropped 7 bases, with 8 bases sitting between them. The CDR3 is 13 amino acids. The germline V gene has CDR1 LNHDA and CDR2 SQIVND (reference sequence). CDR3 DNA: TGTGCCAGTAGTATAGTCGGCAGGAATGAGCAGTTCTTC. Translating it yields CASSIVGRNEQFF.

This clone was detected only a few times. The chain has TRBV30 and TRBJ2-2; D remains unclear. Germline values: CDR1 GTSNPN, CDR2 SVGIG (reference sequence). This CDR3 region has 12 residues. V lost 0 bases to trimming and J lost 6 bases, with 5 bases between them. CDR3 sequence: CAWSVLAGELFF. The CDR3 bases are TGTGCCTGGAGTGTACTTGCCGGGGAGCTGTTTTTT. Full variable domain (rest looked up from reference TRBV30 and TRBJ2-2): SQTIHQWPATLVQPVGSPLSLECTVEGTSNPNLYWYRQAAGRGLQLLFYSVGIGQISSEVPQNLSASRPQDRQFILSSKKLLLSDSGFYLCAWSVLAGELFFGEGSRLTVL.

V is TRBV28 and J is TRBJ2-1, with TRBD2 matching over 7 bases. The germline V gene has CDR1 MDHEN and CDR2 SYDVKM. The CDR3 loop spans 16 amino acids. With V trimmed by 1 base and J by 4 bases, 7 bases remained unmatched. The CDR3 is CASSLSASGVYNEQFF. The CDR3 DNA is TGTGCCAGCAGTTTATCGGCTAGCGGAGTATACAATGAGCAGTTCTTC. The entire variable domain, with the rest obtained from reference TRBV28 and TRBJ2-1, is as follows: DVKVTQSSRYLVKRTGEKVFLECVQDMDHENMFWYRQDPGLGLRLIYFSYDVKMKEKGDIPEGYSVSREKKERFSLILESASTNQTSMYLCASSLSASGVYNEQFFGPGTRLTVL.

There are a few counts of this clone. V usage is TRBV5-6 and J usage is TRBJ2-5; 9 positions agree with TRBD1. Germline CDR1 and CDR2: SGHDT and YYEEEE. J lost 7 bases, V lost 4 bases, and 5 bases had no gene match. The CDR3 runs to 13 residues. The CDR3 coding sequence is TGTGCCAGCAGCAAGGACAGGGGAGGGACCCAGTACTTC. Translation: CASSKDRGGTQYF.

This clone was observed a single time. V is TRBV27 and J is TRBJ2-1; 14 bases align to TRBD2. With V trimmed by 3 bases and J by 7 bases, 5 bases remained unmatched. The CDR3 contains 16 residues. Germline V lookup: CDR1 MNHEY, CDR2 SMNVEV (reference sequence). The CDR3 is CASSLRLAGGLNEQFF. Here the CDR3 DNA reads TGTGCCAGCAGTTTGAGACTAGCGGGAGGGCTTAATGAGCAGTTCTTC.

The genes are TRBV7-9 and TRBJ2-7; D is uncertain. V dropped 3 bases and J dropped 0 bases, with 9 bases sitting between them. Germline CDR1 SEHNR, CDR2 FQNEAQ (reference sequence). The CDR3 runs to 14 residues. The CDR3 DNA follows: TGTGCCAGCAGCTTCTTACCGACCTCCTACGAGCAGTACTTC. It specifies CASSFLPTSYEQYF. Full variable domain (missing parts from reference TRBV7-9 and TRBJ2-7): DTGVSQNPRHKITKRGQNVTFRCDPISEHNRLYWYRQTLGQGPEFLTYFQNEAQLEKSRLLSDRFSAERPKGSFSTLEIQRTEQGDSAMYLCASSFLPTSYEQYFGPGTRLTVT.

In DNA, the CDR3 is TGTGCCAGCAGGACGGCTTGGGGTGTCCGGCGGGAGACCCTGAATGAGCAGTTCTTC. Encoded protein: CASRTAWGVRRETLNEQFF. The V and J genes are TRBV27 and TRBJ2-1, with TRBD2 matching 7 bases. J lost 7 bases, V lost 6 bases, and 24 bases had no gene match. The CDR3 spans 19 residues. CDR1 and CDR2 (germline): MNHEY, SMNVEV (reference sequence).

The rearrangement links TRBV11-2 to TRBJ2-1, with a tentative D call TRBD1 (5 bases). The CDR3 runs 14 residues. Germline loops: CDR1 SGHAT, CDR2 FQNNGV. With 5 bases removed from V and 6 bases from J, the gap between germline ends came to 14 bases. The CDR3 DNA follows: TGTGCCAGCAGCCCCGGAATAGGGGCCAATGAGCAGTTCTTC. This encodes CASSPGIGANEQFF.

This clone appeared a few times. This sequence joins TRBV29-1 and TRBJ2-7; D tentatively reads TRBD1 or TRBD2 (6 bases each). The CDR3 totals 12 residues. Germline assignment: CDR1 SQVTM and CDR2 ANQGSEA. V was clipped by 6 bases and J by 1 base, with 10 bases between them. CDR3 sequence: CSVGGGSYEQYF. The CDR3, as DNA: TGCAGCGTCGGAGGGGGTTCCTACGAGCAGTACTTC.

The rearrangement links TRBV9 to TRBJ2-2; no clear D gene. This CDR3 is 15 amino acids long. The V gene lost 6 bases and the J gene lost 0 bases, with 12 bases spanning the gap. CDR1 and CDR2 (germline): SGDLS, YYNGEE. The CDR3 is CASTPRSANTGELFF. The CDR3 DNA reads TGTGCCAGCACCCCGCGCTCCGCGAACACCGGGGAGCTGTTTTTT.

This chain connects TRBV3-1 (or the pseudogene TRBV3-2) to TRBJ2-7; no firm D call. The CDR3 covers 14 residues. Germline V gene sequence: CDR1 LGHDT, CDR2 YNNKEL (reference sequence). Deletions cut 1 base from V and 3 bases from J, with 10 bases between. The CDR3 is CASSQGTRFYEQYF. In DNA form, the CDR3 reads TGTGCCAGCAGCCAAGGCACCAGATTCTACGAGCAGTACTTC.

The V call is TRBV18, the J call TRBJ2-4, with D uncertain. Germline lookup yields CDR1 KGHSH and CDR2 LQKENI. V gave up 0 bases and J gave up 3 bases, with 15 bases separating them. CDR3 length: 17 residues. The CDR3 bases are TGTGCCAGCTCACCACCGTCGGCGACCGGCGGCAAAAACATTCAGTACTTC. It encodes CASSPPSATGGKNIQYF.

The J gene is TRBJ2-5, the V gene TRBV7-9; D is undetermined. Germline values: CDR1 SEHNR, CDR2 FQNEAQ (reference sequence). V was clipped by 3 bases and J by 1 base, with 6 bases between them. The CDR3 runs 13 residues. CDR3 sequence reads: CASSFGSQETQYF. The CDR3 bases are TGTGCCAGCAGCTTTGGATCCCAAGAGACCCAGTACTTC. Full variable domain (missing parts from reference TRBV7-9 and TRBJ2-5): DTGVSQNPRHKITKRGQNVTFRCDPISEHNRLYWYRQTLGQGPEFLTYFQNEAQLEKSRLLSDRFSAERPKGSFSTLEIQRTEQGDSAMYLCASSFGSQETQYFGPGTRLLVL.